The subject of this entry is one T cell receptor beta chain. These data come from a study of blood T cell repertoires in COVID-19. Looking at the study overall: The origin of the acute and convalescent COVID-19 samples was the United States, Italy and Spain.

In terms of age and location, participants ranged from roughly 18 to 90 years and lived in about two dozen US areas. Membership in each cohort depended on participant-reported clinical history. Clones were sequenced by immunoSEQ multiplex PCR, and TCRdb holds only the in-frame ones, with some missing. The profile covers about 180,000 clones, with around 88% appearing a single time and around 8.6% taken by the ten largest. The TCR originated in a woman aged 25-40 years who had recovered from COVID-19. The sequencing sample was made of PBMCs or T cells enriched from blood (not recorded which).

CDR3 protein: CASSKSASGSPTDTQYF. The CDR3 DNA follows: TGTGCCAGCAGTAAAAGCGCTAGCGGGTCCCCCACAGATACGCAGTATTTT. The chain uses TRBV9 and TRBJ2-3, with 8 positions matching TRBD2. The V and J ends lost 5 bases and 2 bases, in that order; junction bases with no gene match: 13. The CDR3 covers 17 residues. Germline-derived CDR1 and CDR2 are SGDLS and YYNGEE. The full variable domain, its missing parts supplied by reference TRBV9 and TRBJ2-3, is DSGVTQTPKHLITATGQRVTLRCSPRSGDLSVYWYQQSLDQGLQFLIQYYNGEERAKGNILERFSAQQFPDLHSELNLSSLELGDSALYFCASSKSASGSPTDTQYFGPGTRLTVL.